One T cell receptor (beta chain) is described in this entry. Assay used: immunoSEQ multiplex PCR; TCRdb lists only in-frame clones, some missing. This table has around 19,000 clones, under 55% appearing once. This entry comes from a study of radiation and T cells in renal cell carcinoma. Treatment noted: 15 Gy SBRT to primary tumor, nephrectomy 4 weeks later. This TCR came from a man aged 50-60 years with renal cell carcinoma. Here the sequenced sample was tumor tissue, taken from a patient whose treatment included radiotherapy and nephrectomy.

The CDR3 loop is CASSLRTGGPNEQFF. The CDR3 bases are TGTGCCAGCAGCTTAAGGACAGGGGGGCCAAATGAGCAGTTCTTC. The chain employs TRBV5-6 and TRBJ2-1; 10 bases line up with TRBD1. This CDR3 is built from 15 residues. Germline V gene lookup returns CDR1 SGHDT and CDR2 YYEEEE. V shed 2 bases and J 7 bases; nucleotides not matched to a gene: 6.